A single sample is the source of the 18 T cell receptor beta chains below, sequenced in a study of T-cell reconstitution after alpha-beta-depleted transplantation in children. The library targeted TCRbeta and was prepared with unique molecular identifiers. MiXCR, run by TCRdb on the PCR reads, gives a single entry per CDR3 protein. The table lists 250,000 to 300,000 distinct CDR3 sequences, more than 9% of them singletons. The sequencing here drew on PBMCs from the stem cell graft donor, taken from the stem cell graft. The receptors originated from a human donor who donated a stem cell graft to a child with SCID.

Worth noting for this clonotype: One end of the junction varies from germline; a read error may be responsible. The J gene is TRBJ2-2, the V gene TRBV10-1; TRBD2 is a possible D gene (6 bases). The CDR3 loop spans 14 amino acids. Per the germline V gene, CDR1 is WNHNN and CDR2 is SYGVQD (reference sequence). This CDR3 reads CASSDPGPGGELIF. The CDR3 DNA sequence: TGCGCCAGCAGTGACCCAGGGCCGGGCGGGGAGCTGATTTTT.

The CDR3 protein is CASNPTGNSNQPQHF. CDR3 nucleotide sequence: TGTGCCAGTAACCCGACAGGGAATAGCAATCAGCCCCAGCATTTT. The V gene is TRBV19, the J gene TRBJ1-5, with 7 bases identical to TRBD1. The CDR3 totals 15 residues. Per germline, CDR1 LNHDA and CDR2 SQIVND (reference sequence). J gave up 0 bases and V 7 bases, and 6 bases lay outside the gene matches. Combining the CDR3 with reference TRBV19 and TRBJ1-5 gives the whole variable domain DGGITQSPKYLFRKEGQNVTLSCEQNLNHDAMYWYRQDPGQGLRLIYYSQIVNDFQKGDIAEGYSVSREKKESFPLTVTSAQKNPTAFYLCASNPTGNSNQPQHFGDGTRLSIL.

This clonotype was observed a handful of times. This chain links TRBV5-1 with TRBJ1-2; D gene uncertain. The CDR3 has 13 amino acids. V was trimmed by 2 bases and J by 6 bases, leaving 11 bases between them. Germline V gene sequence: CDR1 SGHRS, CDR2 YFSETQ. CDR3: CASSLGIADGYTF. CDR3 sequence (DNA): TGCGCCAGCAGCTTAGGGATTGCCGATGGCTACACCTTC.

In this sample, this clonotype turned up a few times. V is TRBV27 and J is TRBJ1-2; the D gene is possibly TRBD1 (5 bases). The length of the CDR3 is 15 residues. V dropped 2 bases and J dropped 4 bases, with 14 bases sitting between them. Germline V CDR1 and CDR2: MNHEY, SMNVEV (reference sequence). CDR3 loop: CASSLSDSGVYGYTF. The DNA for the CDR3 is TGTGCCAGCAGTTTAAGCGACAGTGGGGTCTATGGCTACACCTTC.

V gene TRBV6-5 combines with J gene TRBJ1-3; 9 bases are shared with TRBD1. V was clipped by 2 bases and J by 4 bases; unmatched bases: 6. Germline loops: CDR1 MNHEY, CDR2 SVGAGI. This CDR3 comprises 16 residues. The CDR3 nucleotides are TGTGCCAGCAGTTACCCCGGGACAGGGTACGGAAACACCATATATTTT. This sequence encodes CASSYPGTGYGNTIYF.

This clonotype was counted at least ten times. The CDR3 spells CASGYGVGGETQYF. DNA for the CDR3: TGTGCCAGCGGTTACGGGGTTGGGGGAGAGACCCAGTACTTC. The chain combines TRBV12-3 or TRBV12-4 with TRBJ2-5, with D perhaps being TRBD1 or TRBD2 (5 bases each). The CDR3 contains 14 residues. V was cut by 8 bases and J by 4 bases, with 17 bases left in between.

This chain uses TRBV9 with TRBJ1-5; D call uncertain. Germline V lookup: CDR1 SGDLS, CDR2 YYNGEE. The CDR3 runs to 15 residues. Trimming shortened V by 3 bases and J by 0 bases, and 10 bases separated the two germline ends. CDR3 sequence reads: CASSATGDSNQPQHF. In nucleotides, the CDR3 is TGTGCCAGCAGCGCAACCGGGGATAGCAATCAGCCCCAGCATTTT.

This clonotype was found a few times. The chain carries TRBV6-5 and TRBJ1-5; D is undetermined. The CDR3 totals 16 residues. The V end lost 0 bases, the J end lost 2 bases, and 11 bases lay between the germline ends. Per germline, CDR1 MNHEY and CDR2 SVGAGI. CDR3 amino acids: CASSYSGVAGNQPQHF. The CDR3 nucleotides read TGTGCCAGCAGTTACTCCGGGGTAGCGGGCAATCAGCCCCAGCATTTT.

The chain combines TRBV7-3 with TRBJ2-1; D might be TRBD1 or TRBD2, each matching 5 bases. The CDR3 has 15 residues. Germline-derived CDR1 and CDR2 are SGHTA and FQGTGA. The V gene lost 5 bases and the J gene lost 1 base, with 12 bases spanning the gap. This CDR3 is CASSRGRRSYNEQFF. CDR3 in DNA: TGTGCCAGCAGCCGGGGCCGGAGGTCCTACAATGAGCAGTTCTTC.

J is TRBJ2-7 and V is TRBV9, with 9 bases aligning to TRBD2. CDR3 length: 15 amino acids. Germline V gene data show CDR1 as SGDLS and CDR2 as YYNGEE. V shed 0 bases, J shed 8 bases, and the junction held 9 bases outside the gene matches. Here the CDR3 DNA reads TGTGCCAGCAGCGTAGTTAATAGCGGGGGTTTGCAGCAGTACTTC. It specifies CASSVVNSGGLQQYF.

J is TRBJ2-2 and V is TRBV12-3 or TRBV12-4; no reliable D call. V lost 5 bases, J lost 7 bases, and 5 bases lay in between. The CDR3 loop spans 11 amino acids. The CDR3 loop is CASSRGGELFF. In nucleotides, the CDR3 is TGTGCCAGCAGTCGTGGCGGGGAGCTGTTTTTT.

This clonotype has ten or more counts. J is TRBJ2-7 and V is TRBV20-1, with 11 bases aligning to TRBD2. The CDR3 is 15 residues long. Germline V gene lookup returns CDR1 DFQATT and CDR2 SNEGSKA (reference sequence). Trimming cost V 5 bases and J 5 bases; bases outside gene matches: 11. The CDR3 DNA is TGCAGTGCTCGACTCACGACTAGCGGGGATAACGAGCAGTACTTC. It specifies CSARLTTSGDNEQYF.

Here the CDR3 reads CASSYRGGSNQPQHF. CDR3 DNA sequence: TGTGCCAGCAGTTACAGGGGTGGGAGCAATCAGCCCCAGCATTTT. The gene calls are TRBV12-3 or TRBV12-4 and TRBJ1-5; 7 bases fit TRBD1. V lost 4 bases, J lost 1 base, and 4 bases stayed unmatched. The CDR3 loop spans 15 amino acids.

This clonotype was detected only a few times. The chain employs TRBV12-3 or TRBV12-4 and TRBJ1-5; 7 bases agree with TRBD1. With V trimmed by 7 bases and J by 7 bases, 7 bases remained unmatched. The CDR3 consists of 13 residues. The CDR3 region is CASNTQGSQPQHF. CDR3 in DNA: TGTGCCAGCAACACACAGGGGTCCCAGCCCCAGCATTTT.

The V and J genes are TRBV9 and TRBJ2-5; 7 nucleotides align to TRBD2. V trimming: 4 bases; J trimming: 2 bases; junction bases outside the gene matches: 11. The CDR3 contains 16 residues. The germline gives CDR1 SGDLS, CDR2 YYNGEE. The DNA of the CDR3 is TGTGCCAGCAGCCCCAGAGGTTGGGGAGGGCAAGAGACCCAGTACTTC. Translating it yields CASSPRGWGGQETQYF.

This clonotype was picked up many times. The V and J genes are TRBV5-1 and TRBJ2-1; 7 bases map to TRBD1. The junction had 4 bases not matched to a gene; V was cut back by 0 bases and J by 10 bases. This CDR3 comprises 13 residues. The germline CDR1 and CDR2 sequences are SGHRS and YFSETQ. This chain's CDR3 is CASSLVDRVEQFF. The CDR3 bases are TGCGCCAGCAGCTTGGTTGACAGGGTGGAGCAGTTCTTC.

The J gene is TRBJ1-4, the V gene TRBV29-1, with TRBD1 matching over 7 bases. Germline CDR1 is SQVTM and CDR2 is ANQGSEA. Unmatched junction bases numbered 6, after V lost 7 bases and J lost 4 bases. The CDR3 is 13 amino acids. CDR3 region: CSAAGTVNEKLFF. CDR3 nucleotide sequence: TGCAGCGCCGCCGGGACAGTTAATGAAAAACTGTTTTTT.

This clonotype came up many times. The chain combines TRBV7-9 with TRBJ2-5; unclear D gene. V was trimmed by 5 bases and J by 2 bases, leaving 12 bases between them. Germline assignment: CDR1 SEHNR and CDR2 FQNEAQ (reference sequence). The CDR3 is 14 residues long. The DNA of the CDR3 is TGTGCCAGCAGCCACCAAGTGGAACAAGAGACCCAGTACTTC. It is translated as CASSHQVEQETQYF.